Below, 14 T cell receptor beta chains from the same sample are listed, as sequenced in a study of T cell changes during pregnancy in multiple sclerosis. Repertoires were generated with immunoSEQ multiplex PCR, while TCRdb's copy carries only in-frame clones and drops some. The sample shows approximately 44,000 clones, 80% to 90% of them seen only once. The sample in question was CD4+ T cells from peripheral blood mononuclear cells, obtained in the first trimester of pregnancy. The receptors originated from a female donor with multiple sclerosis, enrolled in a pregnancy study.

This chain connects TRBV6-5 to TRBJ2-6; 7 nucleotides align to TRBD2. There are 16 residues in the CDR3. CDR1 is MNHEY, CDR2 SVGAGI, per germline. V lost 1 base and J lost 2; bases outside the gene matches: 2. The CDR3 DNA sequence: TGTGCCAGCAGTTACTGGGAGGGTGCTGGGGCCAACGTCCTGACTTTC. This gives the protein CASSYWEGAGANVLTF.

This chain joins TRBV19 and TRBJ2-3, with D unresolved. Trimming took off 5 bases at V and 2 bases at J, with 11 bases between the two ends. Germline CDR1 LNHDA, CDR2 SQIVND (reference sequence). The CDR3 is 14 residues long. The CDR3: CASSGWALTDTQYF. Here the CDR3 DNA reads TGTGCCAGTAGTGGGTGGGCCCTCACAGATACGCAGTATTTT.

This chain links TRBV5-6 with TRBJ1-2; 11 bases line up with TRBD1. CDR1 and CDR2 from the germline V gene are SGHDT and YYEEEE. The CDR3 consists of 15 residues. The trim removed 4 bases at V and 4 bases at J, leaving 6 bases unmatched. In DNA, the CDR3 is TGTGCCAGCAGCCAGGGACAGGGGGTCGGCTATGGCTACACCTTC. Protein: CASSQGQGVGYGYTF.

The CDR3 region is CASSAGTGRSPLHF. In DNA form, the CDR3 reads TGCGCCAGCAGCGCCGGGACAGGGAGATCACCCCTCCACTTT. The genes are TRBV5-1 and TRBJ1-6; the match to TRBD1 covers 9 bases. Losses at the gene ends were 4 bases for V and 10 bases for J; bases not matched to a gene: 6. Germline values: CDR1 SGHRS, CDR2 YFSETQ. The CDR3 is made up of 14 amino acids.

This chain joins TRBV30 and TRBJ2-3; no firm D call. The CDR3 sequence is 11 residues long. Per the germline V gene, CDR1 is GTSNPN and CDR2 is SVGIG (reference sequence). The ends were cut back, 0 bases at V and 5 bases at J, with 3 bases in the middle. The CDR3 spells CAWSVQDTQYF. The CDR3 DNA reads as TGTGCCTGGAGTGTACAAGATACGCAGTATTTT.

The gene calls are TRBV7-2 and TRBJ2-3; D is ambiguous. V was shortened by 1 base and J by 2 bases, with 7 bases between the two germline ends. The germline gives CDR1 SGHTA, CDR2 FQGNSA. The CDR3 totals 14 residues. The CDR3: CASSLVRVTDTQYF. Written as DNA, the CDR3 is TGTGCCAGCAGCTTAGTCCGGGTCACAGATACGCAGTATTTT.

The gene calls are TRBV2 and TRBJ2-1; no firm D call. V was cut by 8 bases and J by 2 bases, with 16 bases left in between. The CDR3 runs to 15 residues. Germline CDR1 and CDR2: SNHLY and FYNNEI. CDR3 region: CASEPRGSTYNEQFF. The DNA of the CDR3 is TGTGCCAGCGAACCCCGTGGCTCCACCTACAATGAGCAGTTCTTC.

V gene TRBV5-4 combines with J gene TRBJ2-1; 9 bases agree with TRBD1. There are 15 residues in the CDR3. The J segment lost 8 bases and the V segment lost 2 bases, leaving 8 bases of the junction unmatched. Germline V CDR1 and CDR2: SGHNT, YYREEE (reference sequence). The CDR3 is CASSLPGTGSHEQFF. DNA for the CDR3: TGTGCCAGCAGCTTACCCGGGACAGGGTCGCATGAGCAGTTCTTC.

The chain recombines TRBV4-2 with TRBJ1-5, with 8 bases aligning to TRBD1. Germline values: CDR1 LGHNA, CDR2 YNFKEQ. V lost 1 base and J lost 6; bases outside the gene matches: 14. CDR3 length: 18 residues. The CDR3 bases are TGTGCCAGCAGCCAAGGGACAGGGAAGGATCGGCCTGCTCAGCCCCAGCATTTT. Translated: CASSQGTGKDRPAQPQHF.

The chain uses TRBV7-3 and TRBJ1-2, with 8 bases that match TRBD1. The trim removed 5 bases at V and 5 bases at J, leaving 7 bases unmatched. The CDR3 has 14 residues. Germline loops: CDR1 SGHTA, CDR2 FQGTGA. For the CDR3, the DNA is TGTGCCAGCAGCCAGGACAGGGCAGGGTATGGCTACACCTTC. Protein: CASSQDRAGYGYTF.

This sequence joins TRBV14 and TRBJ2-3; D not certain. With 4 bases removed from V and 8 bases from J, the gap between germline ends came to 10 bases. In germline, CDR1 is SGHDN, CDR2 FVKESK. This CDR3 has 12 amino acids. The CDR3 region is CASSLSLRTQYF. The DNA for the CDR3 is TGTGCCAGCAGCCTATCCCTCCGTACGCAGTATTTT.

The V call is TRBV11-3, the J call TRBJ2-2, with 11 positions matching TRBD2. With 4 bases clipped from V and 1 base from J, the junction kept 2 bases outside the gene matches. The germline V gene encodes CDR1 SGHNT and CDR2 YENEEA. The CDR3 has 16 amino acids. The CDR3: CASSSTSGRNTGELFF. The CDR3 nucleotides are TGTGCCAGCAGCTCAACTAGCGGGAGGAACACCGGGGAGCTGTTTTTT.

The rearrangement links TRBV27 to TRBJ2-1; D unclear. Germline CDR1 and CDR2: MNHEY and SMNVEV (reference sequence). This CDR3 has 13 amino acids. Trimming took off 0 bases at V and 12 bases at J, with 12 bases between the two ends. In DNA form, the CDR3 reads TGTGCCAGCAGTTTATCTTGGCGGAATATGCAGTTCTTC. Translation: CASSLSWRNMQFF.

The CDR3 spells CASSSPRTVNTEAFF. The CDR3 DNA sequence: TGTGCCAGCAGCTCTCCCCGGACAGTGAACACTGAAGCTTTCTTT. V gene TRBV7-2 combines with J gene TRBJ1-1, with D perhaps TRBD1 (6 bases). The CDR3 spans 15 residues. V lost 4 bases, J lost 0 bases, and 12 bases lay in between. Germline assignment: CDR1 SGHTA and CDR2 FQGNSA.